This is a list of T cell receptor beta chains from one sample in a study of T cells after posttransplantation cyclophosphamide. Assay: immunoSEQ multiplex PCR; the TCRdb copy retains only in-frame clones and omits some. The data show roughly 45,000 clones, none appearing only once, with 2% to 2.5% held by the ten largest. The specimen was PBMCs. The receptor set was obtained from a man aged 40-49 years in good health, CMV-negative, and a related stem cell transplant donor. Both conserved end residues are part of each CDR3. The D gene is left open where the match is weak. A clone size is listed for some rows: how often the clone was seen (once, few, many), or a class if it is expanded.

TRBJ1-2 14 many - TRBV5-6 TGTGCCAGCAGCTTGGTCCGGGGGGACTATGGCTACACCTTC CASSLVRGDYGYTF
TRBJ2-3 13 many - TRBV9 TGTGCCAGCAGCCCGCTCTCCGGAGATACGCAGTATTTT CASSPLSGDTQYF
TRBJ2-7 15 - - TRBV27 TGTGCCAGCAGTTCCCCGGGCCAGGGGCTCGCCGAGCAGTACTTC CASSSPGQGLAEQYF
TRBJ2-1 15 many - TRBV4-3 TGCGCCAGCAGCCAAGACGCAGGGCTACTCGATGAGCAGTTCTTC CASSQDAGLLDEQFF
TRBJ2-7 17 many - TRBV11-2 TGTGCCAGCAGCCCCAACACCTTGACAAGAAAAACCTACGAGCAGTACTTC CASSPNTLTRKTYEQYF
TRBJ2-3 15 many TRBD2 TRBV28 TGTGCCAGCAGTTTCGGGACTAGCGGCACAGATACGCAGTATTTT CASSFGTSGTDTQYF
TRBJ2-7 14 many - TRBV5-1 TGCGCCAGCAGCTTGGTGGGAGGTCCCGACGAGCAGTACTTC CASSLVGGPDEQYF
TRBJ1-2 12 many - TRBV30 TGTGCCTGGAGTCGGGTGGGCTATGGCTACACCTTC CAWSRVGYGYTF
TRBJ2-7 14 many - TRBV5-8 TGTGCCAGCAGCTTCCCCTCGTCAGGGGGGAAGCAGTACTTC CASSFPSSGGKQYF
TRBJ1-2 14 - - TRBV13 TGTGCCAGCAGCCATCTCGGGATTTTCTATGGCTACACCTTC CASSHLGIFYGYTF
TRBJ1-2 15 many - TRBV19 TGTGCCAGTAGTATTCAGGGGCTCGTGAACTATGGCTACACCTTC CASSIQGLVNYGYTF
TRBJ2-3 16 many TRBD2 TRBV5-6 TGTGCCAGCAGCTCTTACCGGGACTACCGCGGAGATACGCAGTATTTT CASSSYRDYRGDTQYF
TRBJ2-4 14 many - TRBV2 TGTGCCAGCAGTGAATTGTCGGAGAACGACATTCAGTACTTC CASSELSENDIQYF
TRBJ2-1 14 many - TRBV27 TGTGCCAGCAGTTTATCACAGGGTACAAATGAGCAGTTCTTC CASSLSQGTNEQFF
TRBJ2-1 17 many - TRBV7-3 TGTGCCAGCAGCCCTAAGGATCCGCAGGTGATGTCCAATGAGCAGTTCTTC CASSPKDPQVMSNEQFF
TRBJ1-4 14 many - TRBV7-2 TGTGCCAGCAGCGAACAGGCAACTAATGAAAAACTGTTTTTT CASSEQATNEKLFF
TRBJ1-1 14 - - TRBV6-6 TGTGCCAGCAGTTACTCGACGGGGGGCACTGAAGCTTTCTTT CASSYSTGGTEAFF
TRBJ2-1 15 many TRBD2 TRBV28 TGTGCCAGCAGCGTACCGGGACTAGGGTCCAATGAGCAGTTCTTC CASSVPGLGSNEQFF
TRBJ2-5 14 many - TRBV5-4 TGTGCCAGCAGTGGAACGGGGGTGAGAGAGACCCAGTACTTC CASSGTGVRETQYF
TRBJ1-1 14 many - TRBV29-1 TGCAGCGTTGAAGCCTCGGGGGGGGGACTCGAAGCTTTCTTT CSVEASGGGLEAFF
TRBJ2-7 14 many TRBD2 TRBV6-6 TGTGCCAGCAGCTCCCCCGAGCGGGAGTACGAGCAGTACTTC CASSSPEREYEQYF
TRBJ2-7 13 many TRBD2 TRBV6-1 TGTGCCAGCAGAGCGGGACCCTTCTACGAGCAGTACTTC CASRAGPFYEQYF
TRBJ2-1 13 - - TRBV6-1 TGTGCCAGCGCAAAACCCCCGGGTTATGAGCAGTTCTTC CASAKPPGYEQFF
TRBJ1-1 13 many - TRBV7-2 TGTGCCAGCCGATGGGGGACTAACACTGAAGCTTTCTTT CASRWGTNTEAFF
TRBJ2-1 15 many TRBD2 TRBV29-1 TGCAGCCACGGGGAGGTGGGAGGGGTCTACAATGAGCAGTTCTTC CSHGEVGGVYNEQFF
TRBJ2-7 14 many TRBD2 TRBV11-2 TGTGCCAGCAGCTTATCTAGCGGGAGTGTCGAGCAGTACTTC CASSLSSGSVEQYF
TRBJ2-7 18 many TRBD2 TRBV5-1 TGCGCCAGCAGCCCACGTGGGGGACTAGCGGGCAGCTCCTACGAGCAGTACTTC CASSPRGGLAGSSYEQYF
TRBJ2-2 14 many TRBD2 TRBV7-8 TGTGCCAGCAGCTCCCGGGCGGGAGGGGGGGAGCTGTTTTTT CASSSRAGGGELFF
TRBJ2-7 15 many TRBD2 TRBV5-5 TGTGCCAGCAGCACCGGGACTAGCCGAGGCTACGAGCAGTACTTC CASSTGTSRGYEQYF
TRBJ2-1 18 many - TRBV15 TGTGCCACCAGCAGAGATTCGTTTCGGGGGGCATTCTACAATGAGCAGTTCTTC CATSRDSFRGAFYNEQFF
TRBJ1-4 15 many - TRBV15 TGTGCCACCAGCAGAGATCGGGGGGCGGGCGAAAAACTGTTTTTT CATSRDRGAGEKLFF